Below, 25 T cell receptor beta chains from the same sample are listed, as sequenced in a study of PD-1 blockade in mismatch repair-deficient tumors. Clones were read by immunoSEQ multiplex PCR, and TCRdb kept only the in-frame ones, dropping some. In the table there are more than 90,000 clones, over 60% of which are singletons. The sequenced sample was peripheral blood, obtained 60 to 65 weeks after starting pembrolizumab. Every receptor here comes from an adult with mismatch repair-deficient cancer.

The chain recombines TRBV5-1 with TRBJ2-7; a possible D gene is TRBD1 (6 bases). The CDR3 sequence is 12 residues long. The V and J ends lost 6 bases and 2 bases respectively, with 9 bases between them. Germline V gene data show CDR1 as SGHRS and CDR2 as YFSETQ. CDR3 in DNA: TGCGCCAGCACCGACAGGACCTACGAGCAGTACTTC. Translated: CASTDRTYEQYF.

CDR3 DNA sequence: TGTGCCAGCAGCTTGGTAGGCACAGATACGCAGTATTTT. Translating it yields CASSLVGTDTQYF. The genes are TRBV5-6 and TRBJ2-3; no clear D gene. The length of the CDR3 is 13 residues. The germline gives CDR1 SGHDT, CDR2 YYEEEE. V was cut by 0 bases and J by 1 base, with 3 bases left in between.

The chain combines TRBV11-3 with TRBJ1-1; no definite D call. The germline CDR1 and CDR2 sequences are SGHNT and YENEEA. The CDR3 is 14 amino acids. V was clipped by 3 bases and J by 1 base, with 9 bases between them. CDR3 loop: CASSFPGTNTEAFF. CDR3 coding DNA: TGTGCCAGCAGCTTCCCCGGCACGAACACTGAAGCTTTCTTT.

The chain employs TRBV5-1 and TRBJ1-2; TRBD1 might be the D (5 bases). The CDR3 has 13 amino acids. Looked up from germline, CDR1 is SGHRS and CDR2 is YFSETQ. With 2 bases removed from V and 2 bases from J, the gap between germline ends came to 7 bases. CDR3 loop: CASSLKGNYGYTF. The DNA for the CDR3 is TGCGCCAGCAGCTTAAAGGGGAACTATGGCTACACCTTC. The full variable domain, with the rest looked up from reference TRBV5-1 and TRBJ1-2, is KAGVTQTPRYLIKTRGQQVTLSCSPISGHRSVSWYQQTPGQGLQFLFEYFSETQRNKGNFPGRFSGRQFSNSRSEMNVSTLELGDSALYLCASSLKGNYGYTFGSGTRLTVV.

The genes are TRBV19 and TRBJ2-1; D possibly uses TRBD1 or TRBD2 (5 bases each). CDR1 is LNHDA, CDR2 SQIVND, per germline (reference sequence). V was cut by 2 bases and J by 8 bases, with 19 bases left in between. There are 16 residues in the CDR3. CDR3 nucleotides: TGTGCCAGTAGTATAATACCGGGACGAGGGCGCGATGAGCAGTTCTTC. Encoded protein: CASSIIPGRGRDEQFF.

The gene calls are TRBV29-1 and TRBJ2-3; 9 nucleotides align to TRBD2. Germline V gives CDR1 SQVTM, CDR2 ANQGSEA. After removal of 4 bases from V and 1 base from J, the junction contained 9 bases not matched to a gene. CDR3 length equals 16 residues. CDR3 nucleotides: TGCAGCGTTGGGGCTAGCGGGACGCTCGGCACAGATACGCAGTATTTT. Translation: CSVGASGTLGTDTQYF.

The V call is TRBV4-1, the J call TRBJ2-7; D not certain. With 1 base removed from V and 5 bases from J, the gap between germline ends came to 15 bases. Germline CDR1 MGHRA, CDR2 YSYEKL. The length of the CDR3 is 15 residues. The CDR3: CASSQGVGDLNEQYF. The CDR3 nucleotides are TGCGCCAGCAGCCAAGGGGTTGGGGATCTCAACGAGCAGTACTTC.

This chain uses TRBV5-1 with TRBJ1-4, with D possibly TRBD1 on 5 matching bases. CDR3 length equals 14 residues. Germline V CDR1 and CDR2: SGHRS, YFSETQ. The V end was cut by 0 bases, the J end by 8 bases, with 11 bases between. The CDR3 spells CASSLGGAREKLFF. CDR3 DNA: TGCGCCAGCAGCTTGGGTGGGGCTAGGGAAAAACTGTTTTTT. Supplemented by reference TRBV5-1 and TRBJ1-4, the full variable domain reads KAGVTQTPRYLIKTRGQQVTLSCSPISGHRSVSWYQQTPGQGLQFLFEYFSETQRNKGNFPGRFSGRQFSNSRSEMNVSTLELGDSALYLCASSLGGAREKLFFGSGTQLSVL.

V gene TRBV4-1 combines with J gene TRBJ2-7; 8 positions agree with TRBD2. Germline CDR1 MGHRA, CDR2 YSYEKL. J lost 3 bases, V lost 1 base, and 5 bases had no gene match. The CDR3 runs 15 residues. CDR3 nucleotides: TGCGCCAGCAGCCAAGTCAGCGGGAGCCACTACGAGCAGTACTTC. Protein: CASSQVSGSHYEQYF.

The rearrangement uses TRBV15 and TRBJ2-3, with D unresolved. The CDR3 consists of 14 residues. V was pared by 3 bases and J by 3 bases, with 10 bases between. Germline loops: CDR1 LNHNV, CDR2 YYDKDF (reference sequence). DNA for the CDR3: TGTGCCACCAGCAGCCCACAAAGGACAGATACGCAGTATTTT. This codes for CATSSPQRTDTQYF.

The chain combines TRBV9 with TRBJ1-4; 8 positions match TRBD1. This CDR3 is built from 17 residues. Trimming cost V 0 bases and J 8 bases; bases outside gene matches: 12. Germline V gives CDR1 SGDLS, CDR2 YYNGEE. CDR3: CASSVEANRGVWEKLFF. CDR3 bases: TGTGCCAGCAGCGTAGAAGCTAACAGGGGGGTTTGGGAAAAACTGTTTTTT.

This clone was counted between two and nine times. The gene calls are TRBV19 and TRBJ2-1, with 7 nucleotides matching TRBD2. Trimming cost V 7 bases and J 4 bases; bases outside gene matches: 4. The germline V gene encodes CDR1 LNHDA and CDR2 SQIVND (reference sequence). CDR3 length: 13 residues. The CDR3 nucleotides are TGTGCCAGTACGACTAGCAGGTACAATGAGCAGTTCTTC. This encodes CASTTSRYNEQFF.

The chain combines TRBV6-4 with TRBJ2-3; 8 bases are shared with TRBD1. With V trimmed by 5 bases and J by 0 bases, 4 bases remained unmatched. The germline V gene has CDR1 MRHNA and CDR2 SNTAGT. The length of the CDR3 is 15 residues. Here the CDR3 reads CASSYRDRSTDTQYF. For the CDR3, the DNA is TGTGCCAGCAGTTACCGGGACAGGAGCACAGATACGCAGTATTTT.

This rearrangement joins TRBV11-2 to TRBJ2-3; 7 bases agree with TRBD2. The CDR3 contains 16 residues. The ends lost 6 bases at V and 1 base at J; junction bases unmatched: 10. In germline, CDR1 is SGHAT, CDR2 FQNNGV. The CDR3 is CASRQSRSGGTDTQYF. The CDR3 DNA follows: TGTGCCAGCAGACAATCGCGGAGCGGGGGCACAGATACGCAGTATTTT.

The V and J genes are TRBV19 and TRBJ1-2; D gene ambiguous. Germline V CDR1 and CDR2: LNHDA, SQIVND (reference sequence). The V and J ends lost 7 bases and 7 bases respectively, with 16 bases between them. The CDR3 runs to 13 residues. The CDR3 bases are TGTGCCAGTACCCCTGATGGGAAGAGTGGCTACACCTTC. Its protein product is CASTPDGKSGYTF.

There are a few counts of this clone. The chain uses TRBV11-2 and TRBJ2-1; the D gene is possibly TRBD1 (6 bases). The length of the CDR3 is 12 residues. Trimming left V 8 bases short and J 12 bases short, with 17 bases between. CDR1 SGHAT and CDR2 FQNNGV come from the germline V gene. The CDR3 sequence is CASLGSRGGQFF. The CDR3 DNA sequence: TGTGCCAGCCTGGGGAGCAGGGGTGGGCAGTTCTTC. Together with reference TRBV11-2 and TRBJ2-1, the CDR3 gives the full variable domain: EAGVAQSPRYKIIEKRQSVAFWCNPISGHATLYWYQQILGQGPKLLIQFQNNGVVDDSQLPKDRFSAERLKGVDSTLKIQPAKLEDSAVYLCASLGSRGGQFFGPGTRLTVL.

This clone was seen only a few times. V and J are TRBV20-1 and TRBJ1-1; possible D gene TRBD1, 5 bases. CDR1 and CDR2 from the germline V gene are DFQATT and SNEGSKA (reference sequence). Trimming removed 3 bases at V and 11 bases at J, with 10 bases between. This CDR3 has 10 amino acids. The CDR3 DNA reads as TGCAGTGCTAGGCGATACAGGGCTTTCTTT. It yields the protein CSARRYRAFF.

This chain links TRBV7-9 with TRBJ1-2; 9 nucleotides align to TRBD1. The J segment lost 8 bases and the V segment lost 5 bases, leaving 6 bases of the junction unmatched. CDR1 is SEHNR and CDR2 is FQNEAQ in the germline V gene (reference sequence). This CDR3 contains 13 residues. In nucleotides, the CDR3 is TGTGCCAGCAGCCCCGGACAGGGGCACGGCTACACCTTC. This sequence encodes CASSPGQGHGYTF.

The chain employs TRBV29-1 and TRBJ2-7; weak D call: TRBD2 (6 bases). Germline V gene sequence: CDR1 SQVTM, CDR2 ANQGSEA. Trimming removed 7 bases from V and 7 bases from J, with 20 bases in between. This CDR3 is 13 amino acids long. As DNA, the CDR3 is TGCAGCGCCTCGACTAGTGCTGCTAGAGAGCAGTACTTC. Its translation is CSASTSAAREQYF.

In regard to this clone: A junction end diverges from the germline sequence, so it may reflect a read error. The gene calls are TRBV5-1 and TRBJ1-2; 8 bases fit TRBD1. The CDR3 sequence is 14 residues long. Germline lookup yields CDR1 SGHRS and CDR2 YFSETQ. CDR3 amino acids: CASSLGQVNYGYTF. CDR3 DNA: TGCGCCAGCAGTTTGGGACAGGTTAACTATGGCTACACCTTC.

The chain uses TRBV7-9 and TRBJ1-1; D unresolved. Trimming took 3 bases from V and 3 from J, leaving 8 bases between them. The CDR3 consists of 13 residues. Germline CDR1 SEHNR, CDR2 FQNEAQ (reference sequence). The CDR3 is CASSLTEDTEAFF. CDR3 in DNA: TGTGCCAGCAGCTTGACGGAAGACACTGAAGCTTTCTTT.

This clone was counted at least ten times. Compared with germline, one end of the junction differs, possibly owing to a read error. V is TRBV7-2 and J is TRBJ1-2, with D possibly matching TRBD1 (6 bases). The CDR3 length is 13 residues. Germline V gene data show CDR1 as SGHTA and CDR2 as FQGNSA. The CDR3 bases are TGTGCCAGCAGCTTCGGGGGGGGCCGAAGGCGGGCCTTC. It translates to CASSFGGGRRRAF.

The genes are TRBV7-8 and TRBJ2-2; unclear D gene. The V end lost 5 bases, the J end lost 4 bases, and 8 bases lay between the germline ends. The CDR3 contains 13 residues. The germline V gene encodes CDR1 SGHVS and CDR2 FQNEAQ. In DNA form, the CDR3 reads TGTGCCAGCAGCCAAGAATTCACCGGGGAGCTGTTTTTT. Amino acids: CASSQEFTGELFF.

The chain couples TRBV5-1 to TRBJ1-4; D gene ambiguous. V was trimmed by 1 base and J by 0 bases, leaving 7 bases between them. This CDR3 is 15 amino acids long. Looked up from germline, CDR1 is SGHRS and CDR2 is YFSETQ. Written as DNA, the CDR3 is TGCGCCAGCAGCTTGTACAGTGCAACTAATGAAAAACTGTTTTTT. Protein: CASSLYSATNEKLFF.

This clone was seen more than once but under ten times. The chain carries TRBV15 and TRBJ2-5; perhaps D is TRBD1 or TRBD2 (5 bases each). The V end was cut by 5 bases, the J end by 3 bases, with 13 bases between. Germline V lookup: CDR1 LNHNV, CDR2 YYDKDF (reference sequence). The CDR3 is made up of 14 amino acids. The CDR3 loop is CATSGGRPEETQYF. In DNA, the CDR3 is TGTGCCACCAGCGGGGGACGACCAGAAGAGACCCAGTACTTC.